This T cell receptor beta chain comes out of a study of T cells expressing NK-cell markers. TCRdb processed the 5' RACE reads again and assigns one entry to each CDR3 protein, with no DNA. Its listing shows roughly 350,000 distinct CDR3 sequences. Findings and caveats of the study: It remained uncertain whether the expanded NKG2C+ T cell clones were specific for HCMV antigens.

As to this clonotype: What it recognizes is unknown.

From germline, CDR1 is LGHDT and CDR2 YNNKEL (reference sequence). CDR3 length: 17 residues. This TCR derives from a man aged 18 to 69 in good health. Sample: blood T cells: a sorted CD56 or NKG2C T cell subset, CD4+ or CD8+ T cells, or bulk PBMC T cells (not recorded which). The rearrangement links TRBV3-1 to TRBJ2-5; TCRdb returns TRBD2, unconfirmable since there is no DNA. This CDR3 is CASSSRWVAGLQETQYF.